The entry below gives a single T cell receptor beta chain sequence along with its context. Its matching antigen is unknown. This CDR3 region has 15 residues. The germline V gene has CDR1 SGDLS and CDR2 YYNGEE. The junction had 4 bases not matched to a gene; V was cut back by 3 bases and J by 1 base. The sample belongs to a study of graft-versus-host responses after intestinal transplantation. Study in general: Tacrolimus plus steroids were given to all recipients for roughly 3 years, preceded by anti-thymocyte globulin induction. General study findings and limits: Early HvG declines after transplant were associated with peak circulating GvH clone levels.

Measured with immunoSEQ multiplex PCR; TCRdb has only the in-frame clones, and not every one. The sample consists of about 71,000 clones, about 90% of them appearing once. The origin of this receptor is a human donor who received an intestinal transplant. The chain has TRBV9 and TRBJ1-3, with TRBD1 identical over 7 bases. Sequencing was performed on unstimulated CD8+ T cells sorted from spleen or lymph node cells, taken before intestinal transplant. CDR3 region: CASSGSRGSGNTIYF. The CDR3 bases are TGTGCCAGCAGCGGGTCCAGGGGGTCTGGAAACACCATATATTTT.